These T cell receptor beta chains were read from a single sample in a study of tumor-infiltrating lymphocytes in primary liver carcinoma. Each CDR3 protein gets one entry after TCRdb re-called the multiplex PCR reads with MiXCR. The repertoire consists of around 210,000 distinct CDR3 sequences, with less than 70% occurring once and the leading ten covering under 7.5%. Sequencing used peripheral blood. The receptors derive from a woman aged 60-75 years with primary liver carcinoma and hepatitis B virus infection. Each CDR3 is given with its conserved first and last residue. The order of the fields is clone size, D gene, J gene, V gene, CDR3 DNA, CDR3 protein. A D gene is named only where the DNA matches it firmly. Only part of the rows carry a size: once, few, many, or a class if the clone is expanded.

.	.	TRBJ2-7	TRBV11-2	TGTGCCAGCGGCTTAGAAGGAGGCCCCTACGAGCAATACTTC	CASGLEGGPYEQYF
few	TRBD1	TRBJ2-3	TRBV6-1	TGTGCCAGCAGCTGGGACAGGGCTCGCGTGGCGGGGATCACAGATACGCAGTATTTT	CASSWDRARVAGITDTQYF
.	.	TRBJ2-1	TRBV2	TGTGCCAGCAGTGTTTGGGACAATGAGCAGTTCTTC	CASSVWDNEQFF
.	.	TRBJ1-2	TRBV5-1	TGCGCCAGCAGCTTGAGCTTTTTGGACTATGGCTACACCTTC	CASSLSFLDYGYTF
many	TRBD2	TRBJ2-7	TRBV5-6	TGTGCCAGCAGCCCGACTAGCGGATACTACGAGCAGTACTTC	CASSPTSGYYEQYF
.	TRBD1	TRBJ1-5	TRBV14	TGTGCCAGCAACCAAATACCATTGGGGGACAGAGGGCCACATCAGCCCCAGCATTTT	CASNQIPLGDRGPHQPQHF
.	.	TRBJ1-4	TRBV7-9	TGTGCCAGCAGCTCGTCCAGGGACCCTAATGAAAAACTGTTTTTT	CASSSSRDPNEKLFF
many	TRBD2	TRBJ2-7	TRBV11-2	TGTGCCAGCAGATCAGGGAGGGGATTCCTATACGCGGGGCAGTACTTC	CASRSGRGFLYAGQYF
.	.	TRBJ2-2	TRBV11-2	TGTGCCAGCAGCTTATGGGTGCGGACTAGTGGGGGCCCCGGGGAGCTGTTTTTT	CASSLWVRTSGGPGELFF
.	TRBD1	TRBJ2-6	TRBV28	TGTGCCAACAGTTTTGGGGGACAGTCCTCCTCTGGGGCCAACGTCCTGACTTTC	CANSFGGQSSSGANVLTF
.	.	TRBJ1-1	TRBV5-1	TGCGCCAGCAGTAAAGAAATGGGGGCGAACACTGAAGCTTTCTTT	CASSKEMGANTEAFF
many	TRBD1	TRBJ1-5	TRBV6-1	TGTGCCAGCACCCGAGGACAGGGGAGGCAGCCCCAGCATTTT	CASTRGQGRQPQHF
many	.	TRBJ2-3	TRBV6-1	TGTGCCAGCAGTGTTCTCGATACGCAGTATTTT	CASSVLDTQYF
.	TRBD1	TRBJ2-7	TRBV6-4	TGTGCCAACACCGCCCCTCCCGAAGACAGGGGGCATGGCGAGCAGTACTTC	CANTAPPEDRGHGEQYF
once	.	TRBJ2-2	TRBV4-1	TGCGCCAGGAGCCAAGGCACAGGGTTGGCCGGGGATCTGTTTTTT	CARSQGTGLAGDLFF
.	TRBD2	TRBJ2-5	TRBV10-3	TGTGGCATCAGTGAGGGTAGCGGGACACAAGAGACCCAGTACTTC	CGISEGSGTQETQYF
.	.	TRBJ1-1	TRBV5-6	TGTGCCAACAGCTTGTCGGGGAACACTGAAGCTTTCTTT	CANSLSGNTEAFF
many	.	TRBJ2-7	TRBV12-5	TGTGCTAGTGGTCCGAGGGGACTCCCCTCCTACGAGCAGTACTTC	CASGPRGLPSYEQYF
many	TRBD2	TRBJ2-3	TRBV29-1	TGCAGCGTTCGACGGGAGGAGGCAGATACGCAGTATTTT	CSVRREEADTQYF
many	.	TRBJ2-2	TRBV11-2	TGTGCCAGCAGCTCGTTAACGAGCGGGGAGCTGTTTTTT	CASSSLTSGELFF
.	.	TRBJ1-2	TRBV7-9	TGTGCCAGCAGCCCAAGGGACGCCCGAAATCGGGGCTACACCTTC	CASSPRDARNRGYTF
once	TRBD2	TRBJ2-7	TRBV11-2	TGTGCCAGCAGCTTAGATTGGGTCGGACTAGCGGGTCCCTACGTGCAGTACTTC	CASSLDWVGLAGPYVQYF
.	.	TRBJ1-1	TRBV18	TGTGCCAGCTCACCGAATCCGGGACACTCGGAGGCTTTCTTT	CASSPNPGHSEAFF
.	.	TRBJ2-1	TRBV11-2	TGTGCCAACAGCAATCGACCCCTCACTCTACAGTGGTACAATGAGCAGTTCTTC	CANSNRPLTLQWYNEQFF
few	TRBD2	TRBJ2-5	TRBV28	TGTGCCAGCGGAAACCGGGACTACGGAAAAGAGACCCAGTACTTC	CASGNRDYGKETQYF
few	.	TRBJ2-1	TRBV6-1	TGTGCCAGCTGCCCCAGGGGACTTTCCTACAATGAGCAGTTCTTC	CASCPRGLSYNEQFF
.	TRBD2	TRBJ2-7	TRBV5-4	TGTACCAGCAGCTTGAAGGGACTAGCGGGAGGAACCCCCTACGAGCAGTACTTC	CTSSLKGLAGGTPYEQYF
.	.	TRBJ2-1	TRBV6-6	TGTGCCAGCAGTTACAAGGGGGAGAATGAGCAGTTCTTC	CASSYKGENEQFF
.	.	TRBJ2-3	TRBV6-1	TGTGCCAGCAGTGAAGCTATCGGCCTAGCAGTCACAGATGCGCAGTATTTT	CASSEAIGLAVTDAQYF
few	TRBD2	TRBJ2-2	TRBV28	TGTGCCAGCAGTTTAAGCGGGGTCACCGGGGAGCTGTTTTTT	CASSLSGVTGELFF
many	TRBD1	TRBJ2-7	TRBV4-1	TGCGCCAGCAGCCAAGGGACGGGACAGACCTACGAGCAGTACTTC	CASSQGTGQTYEQYF
few	TRBD2	TRBJ2-5	TRBV24-1	TGTGCCACCAGTGAGACTAGCTCCTGGGAGACCCAGTACTTC	CATSETSSWETQYF
.	.	TRBJ2-5	TRBV5-4	TGTGCCAGCAGCCAGCTGACAGGGAGGGGATGGGAAGAGACCCAGTACTTC	CASSQLTGRGWEETQYF
many	.	TRBJ2-2	TRBV11-2	TGTGCCAGCAGCTATACGTTTACCGGGGAGCTGTTTTTT	CASSYTFTGELFF
many	.	TRBJ2-7	TRBV4-1	TGCGCCAGCAGCCAAGTTTCAGGCGACGAGCAGTACTTC	CASSQVSGDEQYF
.	TRBD2	TRBJ2-1	TRBV7-3	TGTGCCAGCAGCCGAGCCGGGACTAGCGAGAGCAATGAGCTGTTCTTC	CASSRAGTSESNELFF
.	TRBD2	TRBJ2-2	TRBV18	TGTGCCAGCTCACCACCGGCGGGAGTGAACACCGGGGAGCTGTTTTTT	CASSPPAGVNTGELFF
.	.	TRBJ2-3	TRBV5-1	TGCGCCAGCAGCCCCTCTAGCGCACGATTCACAGATACGCAGTATTTT	CASSPSSARFTDTQYF
.	TRBD2	TRBJ2-6	TRBV11-1	TGTGCCAGTAGCGGCGGGAGGGACAGCTACCCTGGGGCCAACGTCCTGACTTTC	CASSGGRDSYPGANVLTF
.	.	TRBJ2-1	TRBV7-9	TGTGCCAGTATGCAGGGTGCATACAATGAGCAGTTCTTC	CASMQGAYNEQFF
few	TRBD2	TRBJ2-3	TRBV12-3/TRBV12-4	TGTGCCAGCAGTTTCCCAGCGGGAGGGGTCACAGGTACGCAGTATTTT	CASSFPAGGVTGTQYF
.	.	TRBJ2-2	TRBV11-2	TGTGCCAGCAGCCTCCACACCGGGGAGCCGTTCTTT	CASSLHTGEPFF
.	.	TRBJ2-7	TRBV28	TGTGCCAGCAGTTTACCCCCCTTAGGTTCCTACGAGCAGTACTTC	CASSLPPLGSYEQYF
few	TRBD1	TRBJ2-5	TRBV28	TGTGCCAGCAGTACCAGGACAGGGGGAGAGACCCAGTACTTC	CASSTRTGGETQYF
.	.	TRBJ2-1	TRBV11-2	TGTGCCAGCGGCTTAGAAACCAGTCTTTACAATGAGCGGTTCTTC	CASGLETSLYNERFF
.	.	TRBJ1-2	TRBV6-1	.	CACSKISYYGCTF
.	.	TRBJ2-1	TRBV11-3	TGTGCCAGCAGCTTAGGCCAAGGCGTGAGGGCCGGCTACAATGAGCAGCTCTTC	CASSLGQGVRAGYNEQLF
.	TRBD1	TRBJ1-1	TRBV11-2	TGTGCCAGCAGTTGGATGGTGTCAGGGGGCCGCGACACTGAAGCTTTCTTT	CASSWMVSGGRDTEAFF
.	TRBD2	TRBJ2-3	TRBV7-8	TGTGCCAGCAGCTTGACCGAGACTAGCGGGAGGATCACAGATACGCAGTATTTT	CASSLTETSGRITDTQYF
.	.	TRBJ2-5	TRBV24-1	TGTGCCACCAGTGACTGGACAGAAACCCAAGAGACCCAGTACTTC	CATSDWTETQETQYF